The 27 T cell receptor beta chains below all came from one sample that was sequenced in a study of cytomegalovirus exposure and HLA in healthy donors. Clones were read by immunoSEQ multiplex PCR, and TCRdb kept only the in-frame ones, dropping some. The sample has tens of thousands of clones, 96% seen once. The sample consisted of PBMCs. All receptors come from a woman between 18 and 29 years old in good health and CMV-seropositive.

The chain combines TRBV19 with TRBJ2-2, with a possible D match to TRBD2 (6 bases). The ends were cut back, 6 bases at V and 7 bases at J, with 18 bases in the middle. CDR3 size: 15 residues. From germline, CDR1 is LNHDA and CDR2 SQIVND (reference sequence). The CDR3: CASRPRAGLGGELFF. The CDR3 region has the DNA TGTGCCAGTAGGCCAAGGGCGGGACTTGGCGGGGAGCTGTTTTTT.

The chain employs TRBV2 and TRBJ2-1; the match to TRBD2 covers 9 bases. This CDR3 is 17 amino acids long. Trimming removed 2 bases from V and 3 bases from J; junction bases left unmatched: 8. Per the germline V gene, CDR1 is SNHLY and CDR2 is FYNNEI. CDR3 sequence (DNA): TGTGCCAGCAGTGAATGGGGGCGGGAGGGCTTCTACAATGAGCAGTTCTTC. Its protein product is CASSEWGREGFYNEQFF. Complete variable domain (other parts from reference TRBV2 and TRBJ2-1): EPEVTQTPSHQVTQMGQEVILRCVPISNHLYFYWYRQILGQKVEFLVSFYNNEISEKSEIFDDQFSVERPDGSNFTLKIRSTKLEDSAMYFCASSEWGREGFYNEQFFGPGTRLTVL.

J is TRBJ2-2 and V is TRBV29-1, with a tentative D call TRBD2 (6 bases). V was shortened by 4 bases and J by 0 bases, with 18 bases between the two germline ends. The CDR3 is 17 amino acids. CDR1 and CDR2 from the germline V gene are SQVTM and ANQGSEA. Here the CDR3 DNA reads TGCAGCGTTGGAGTGGGGAGGTCGAGTACGAACACCGGGGAGCTGTTTTTT. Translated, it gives CSVGVGRSSTNTGELFF.

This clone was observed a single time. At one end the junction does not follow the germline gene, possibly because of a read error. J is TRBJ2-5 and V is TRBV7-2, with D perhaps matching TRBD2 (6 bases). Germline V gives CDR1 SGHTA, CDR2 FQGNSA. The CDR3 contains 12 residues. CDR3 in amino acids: CASSLWGDSRDF. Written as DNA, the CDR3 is TGTGCCAGCAGCTTATGGGGGGATTCCAGGGACTTC.

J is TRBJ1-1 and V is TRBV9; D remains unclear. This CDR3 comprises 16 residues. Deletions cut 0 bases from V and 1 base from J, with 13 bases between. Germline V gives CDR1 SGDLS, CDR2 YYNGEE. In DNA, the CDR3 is TGTGCCAGCAGCGTAGCTTCGAGTTGGGCGAACACTGAAGCTTTCTTT. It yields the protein CASSVASSWANTEAFF.

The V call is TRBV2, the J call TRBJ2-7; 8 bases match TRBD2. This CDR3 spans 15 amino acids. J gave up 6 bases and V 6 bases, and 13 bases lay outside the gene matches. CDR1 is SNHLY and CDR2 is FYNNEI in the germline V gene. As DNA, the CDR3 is TGTGCCAGCAGGGCCCAGGGACTAGTTTTTGTCGAGCAGTACTTC. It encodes CASRAQGLVFVEQYF.

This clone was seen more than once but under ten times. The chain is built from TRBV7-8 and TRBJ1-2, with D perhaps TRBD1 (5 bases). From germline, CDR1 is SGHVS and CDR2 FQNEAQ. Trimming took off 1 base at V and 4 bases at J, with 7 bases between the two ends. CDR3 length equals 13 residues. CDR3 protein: CASSLGQLYGYTF. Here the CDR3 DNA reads TGTGCCAGCAGCTTAGGACAGCTCTATGGCTACACCTTC.

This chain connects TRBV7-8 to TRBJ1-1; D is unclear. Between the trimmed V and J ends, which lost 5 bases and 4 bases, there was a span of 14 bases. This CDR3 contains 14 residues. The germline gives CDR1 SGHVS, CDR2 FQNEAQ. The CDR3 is CASSAALTRTEAFF. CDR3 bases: TGTGCCAGCAGCGCCGCCCTAACGCGCACTGAAGCTTTCTTT.

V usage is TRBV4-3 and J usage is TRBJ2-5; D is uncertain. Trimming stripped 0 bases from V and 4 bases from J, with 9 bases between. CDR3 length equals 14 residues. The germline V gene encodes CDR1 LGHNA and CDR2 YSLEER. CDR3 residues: CASSQDVRRETQYF. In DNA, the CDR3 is TGCGCCAGCAGCCAAGACGTGAGGAGAGAGACCCAGTACTTC.

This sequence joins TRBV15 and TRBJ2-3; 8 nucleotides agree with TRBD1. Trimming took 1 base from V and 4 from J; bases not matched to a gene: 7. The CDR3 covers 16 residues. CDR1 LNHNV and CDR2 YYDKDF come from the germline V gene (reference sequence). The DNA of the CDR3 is TGTGCCACCAGCAGAGGGCGGACAGGGAATTCAGATACGCAGTATTTT. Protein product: CATSRGRTGNSDTQYF.

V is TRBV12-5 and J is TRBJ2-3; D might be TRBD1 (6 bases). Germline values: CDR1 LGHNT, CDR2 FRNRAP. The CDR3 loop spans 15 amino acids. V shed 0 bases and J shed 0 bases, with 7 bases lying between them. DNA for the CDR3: TGTGCTAGTGGTTTGGTACAGGGTAGCACAGATACGCAGTATTTT. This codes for CASGLVQGSTDTQYF. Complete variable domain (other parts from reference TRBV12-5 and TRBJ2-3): DARVTQTPRHKVTEMGQEVTMRCQPILGHNTVFWYRQTMMQGLELLAYFRNRAPLDDSGMPKDRFSAEMPDATLATLKIQPSEPRDSAVYFCASGLVQGSTDTQYFGPGTRLTVL.

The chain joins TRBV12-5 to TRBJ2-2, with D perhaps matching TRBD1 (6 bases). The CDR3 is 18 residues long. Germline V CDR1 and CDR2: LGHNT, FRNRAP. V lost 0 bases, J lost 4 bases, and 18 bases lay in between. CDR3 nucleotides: TGTGCTAGTGGTTTGGTAGGGAAGCAGGGGCCCAGCACCGGGGAGCTGTTTTTT. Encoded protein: CASGLVGKQGPSTGELFF.

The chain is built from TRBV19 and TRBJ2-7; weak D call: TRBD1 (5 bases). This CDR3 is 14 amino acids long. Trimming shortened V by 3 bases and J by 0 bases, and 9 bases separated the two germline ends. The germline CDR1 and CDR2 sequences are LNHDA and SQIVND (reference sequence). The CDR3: CASSIGRASYEQYF. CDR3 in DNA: TGTGCCAGTAGTATCGGCAGGGCCTCCTACGAGCAGTACTTC.

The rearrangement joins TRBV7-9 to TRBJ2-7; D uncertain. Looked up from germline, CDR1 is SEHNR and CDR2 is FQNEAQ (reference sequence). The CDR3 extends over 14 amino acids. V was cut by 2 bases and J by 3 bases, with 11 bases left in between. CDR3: CASSLYPLYYEQYF. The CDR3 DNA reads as TGTGCCAGCAGCTTATATCCTCTCTACTACGAGCAGTACTTC.

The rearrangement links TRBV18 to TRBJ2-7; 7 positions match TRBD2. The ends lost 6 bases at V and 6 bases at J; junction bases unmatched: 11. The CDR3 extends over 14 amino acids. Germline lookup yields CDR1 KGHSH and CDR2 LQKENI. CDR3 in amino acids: CASSPGRGVIEQYF. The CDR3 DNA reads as TGTGCCAGCTCGCCCGGTCGGGGGGTCATCGAGCAGTACTTC.

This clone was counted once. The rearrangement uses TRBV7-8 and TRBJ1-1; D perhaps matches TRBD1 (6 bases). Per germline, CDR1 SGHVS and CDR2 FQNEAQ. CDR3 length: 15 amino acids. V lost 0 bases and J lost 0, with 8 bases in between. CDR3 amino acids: CASSLATGLNTEAFF. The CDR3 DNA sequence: TGTGCCAGCAGCTTAGCGACAGGCCTGAACACTGAAGCTTTCTTT.

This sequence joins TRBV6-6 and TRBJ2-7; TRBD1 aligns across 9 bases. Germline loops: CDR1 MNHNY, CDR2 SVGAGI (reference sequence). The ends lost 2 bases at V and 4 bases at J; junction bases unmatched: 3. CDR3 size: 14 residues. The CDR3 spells CASSYAGTGYEQYF. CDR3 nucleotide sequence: TGTGCCAGCAGTTACGCAGGGACAGGGTACGAGCAGTACTTC.

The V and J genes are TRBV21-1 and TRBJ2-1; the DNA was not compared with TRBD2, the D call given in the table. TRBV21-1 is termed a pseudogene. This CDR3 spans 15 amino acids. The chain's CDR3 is CASSKKSPRGIEQFF. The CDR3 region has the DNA TGTGCCAGCAGCAAAAAATCCCCGCGGGGGATTGAGCAGTTCTTC.

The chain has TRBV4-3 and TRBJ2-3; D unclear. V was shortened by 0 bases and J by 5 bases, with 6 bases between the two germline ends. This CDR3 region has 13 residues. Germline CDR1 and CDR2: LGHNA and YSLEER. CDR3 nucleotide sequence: TGCGCCAGCAGCCAAGAACACCTAGATACGCAGTATTTT. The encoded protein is CASSQEHLDTQYF.

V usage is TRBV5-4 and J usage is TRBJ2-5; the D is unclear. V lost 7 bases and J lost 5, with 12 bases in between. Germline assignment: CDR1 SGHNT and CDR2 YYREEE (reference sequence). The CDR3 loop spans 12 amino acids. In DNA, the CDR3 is TGTGCCAGCGGGTTCAGCGTGGAGACCCAGTACTTC. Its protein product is CASGFSVETQYF.

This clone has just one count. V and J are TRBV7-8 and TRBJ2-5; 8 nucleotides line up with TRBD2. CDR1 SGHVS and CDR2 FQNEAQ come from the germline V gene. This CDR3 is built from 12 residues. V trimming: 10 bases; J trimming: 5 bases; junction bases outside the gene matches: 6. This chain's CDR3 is CATRQRGETQYF. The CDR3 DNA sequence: TGTGCCACACGACAGCGGGGGGAGACCCAGTACTTC.

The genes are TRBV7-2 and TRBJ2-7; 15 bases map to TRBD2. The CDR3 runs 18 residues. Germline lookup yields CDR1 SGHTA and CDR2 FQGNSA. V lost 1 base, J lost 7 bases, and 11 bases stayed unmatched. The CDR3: CASSLGSRTSGRAREQYF. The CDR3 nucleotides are TGTGCCAGCAGCTTAGGGTCCCGGACTAGCGGGAGGGCTAGGGAGCAGTACTTC.

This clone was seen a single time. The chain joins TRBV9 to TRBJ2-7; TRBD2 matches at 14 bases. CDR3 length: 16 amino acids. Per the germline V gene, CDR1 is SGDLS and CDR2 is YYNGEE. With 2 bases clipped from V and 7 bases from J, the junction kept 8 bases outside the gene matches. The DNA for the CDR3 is TGTGCCAGCAGCGTGTCCGGGACTAGCGGGAGTGGGGAGCAGTACTTC. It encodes CASSVSGTSGSGEQYF.

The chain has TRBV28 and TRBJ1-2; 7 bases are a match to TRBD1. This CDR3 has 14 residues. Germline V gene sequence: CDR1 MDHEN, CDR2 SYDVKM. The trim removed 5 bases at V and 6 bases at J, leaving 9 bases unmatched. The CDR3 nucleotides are TGTGCCAGCAGTCCCCGAGACAGGGCAAATGGCTACACCTTC. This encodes CASSPRDRANGYTF.

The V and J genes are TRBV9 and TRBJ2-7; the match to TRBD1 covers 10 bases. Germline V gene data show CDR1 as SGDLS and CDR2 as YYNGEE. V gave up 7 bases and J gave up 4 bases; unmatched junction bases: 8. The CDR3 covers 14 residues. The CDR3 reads CASGLGTGVYEQYF. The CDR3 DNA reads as TGTGCCAGCGGGTTGGGGACAGGGGTTTACGAGCAGTACTTC.

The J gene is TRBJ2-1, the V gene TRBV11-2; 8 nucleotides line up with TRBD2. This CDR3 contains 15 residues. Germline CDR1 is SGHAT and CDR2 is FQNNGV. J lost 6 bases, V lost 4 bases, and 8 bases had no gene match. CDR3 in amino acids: CASSSYGGDTNEQFF. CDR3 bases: TGTGCCAGCAGCTCCTACGGGGGGGACACCAATGAGCAGTTCTTC.

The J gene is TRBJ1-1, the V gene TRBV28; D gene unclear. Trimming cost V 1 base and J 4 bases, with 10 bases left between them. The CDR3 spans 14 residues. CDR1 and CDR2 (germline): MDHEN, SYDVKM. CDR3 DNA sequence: TGTGCCAGCAGTTTATTTAGGCGGCTCACTGAAGCTTTCTTT. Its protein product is CASSLFRRLTEAFF.